A single sample gave rise to the 18 T cell receptor beta chains below, sequenced in a study of T cell responses to AZD1222 COVID-19 vaccine. Here immunoSEQ multiplex PCR was the method, and the copy in TCRdb shows in-frame clones only, minus some. The sample lists about 130,000 clones, approximately 85% occurring once. The source was peripheral blood, collected on day 0 of AZD1222 vaccination. These receptors were collected from an adult in good health.

The chain links TRBV6-5 to TRBJ1-6; D may be TRBD1 (5 bases). The CDR3 covers 13 residues. Germline-derived CDR1 and CDR2 are MNHEY and SVGAGI. V was pared by 2 bases and J by 10 bases, with 9 bases between. CDR3 nucleotides: TGTGCCAGCAGTTACGAGGGGAAGTCACCCCTCCACTTT. This gives the protein CASSYEGKSPLHF.

V gene TRBV18 combines with J gene TRBJ2-5, with D possibly being TRBD2 (5 bases). Per germline, CDR1 KGHSH and CDR2 LQKENI. V lost 1 base and J lost 1, with 13 bases in between. CDR3 length: 16 amino acids. The CDR3 reads CASSPQVGVGQETQYF. The CDR3 coding sequence is TGTGCCAGCTCACCACAAGTGGGAGTGGGCCAAGAGACCCAGTACTTC.

This sequence joins TRBV21-1 and TRBJ2-7; the DNA was not compared with TRBD1, the D call given in the table. TRBV21-1 is a recognized pseudogene. The CDR3 loop spans 16 amino acids. CDR3 loop: CASSTVQGLTIYEQYF. The CDR3, as DNA: TGTGCCAGCAGCACCGTACAGGGCTTGACCATTTACGAGCAGTACTTC.

The chain recombines TRBV11-2 with TRBJ1-1, with D unclear. The germline CDR1 and CDR2 sequences are SGHAT and FQNNGV. The germline V and J ends were trimmed by 0 bases and 1 base, with 6 bases remaining between them. The CDR3 has 14 residues. Here the CDR3 reads CASSLDTGNTEAFF. The CDR3 nucleotides are TGTGCCAGCAGCTTAGACACCGGGAACACTGAAGCTTTCTTT. Full variable domain (rest looked up from reference TRBV11-2 and TRBJ1-1): EAGVAQSPRYKIIEKRQSVAFWCNPISGHATLYWYQQILGQGPKLLIQFQNNGVVDDSQLPKDRFSAERLKGVDSTLKIQPAKLEDSAVYLCASSLDTGNTEAFFGQGTRLTVV.

V and J are TRBV6-1 and TRBJ1-4, with D unresolved. CDR3 size: 15 residues. Germline V gene sequence: CDR1 MNHNS, CDR2 SASEGT. V lost 1 base, J lost 1 base, and 7 bases lay in between. The CDR3 here is CASSEGFGTNEKLFF. The CDR3 nucleotides are TGTGCCAGCAGTGAAGGTTTTGGAACTAATGAAAAACTGTTTTTT.

V usage is TRBV30 and J usage is TRBJ1-2; D is perhaps TRBD1 (5 bases). Trimming cost V 3 bases and J 3 bases, with 14 bases left between them. This CDR3 spans 14 amino acids. Germline loops: CDR1 GTSNPN, CDR2 SVGIG (reference sequence). In DNA form, the CDR3 reads TGTGCCTGGAGGACAGTTCCCTCTTACTATGGCTACACCTTC. It yields the protein CAWRTVPSYYGYTF.

The rearrangement uses TRBV5-1 and TRBJ1-6, with unresolved D. Germline V gene sequence: CDR1 SGHRS, CDR2 YFSETQ. The V gene lost 4 bases and the J gene lost 8 bases, with 16 bases spanning the gap. This CDR3 is 15 amino acids long. The CDR3 loop reads CASSQVSGKDSPLHF. The DNA for the CDR3 is TGCGCCAGCAGCCAGGTGTCGGGGAAGGATTCACCCCTCCACTTT. Filled out from reference TRBV5-1 and TRBJ1-6, the complete variable domain reads KAGVTQTPRYLIKTRGQQVTLSCSPISGHRSVSWYQQTPGQGLQFLFEYFSETQRNKGNFPGRFSGRQFSNSRSEMNVSTLELGDSALYLCASSQVSGKDSPLHFGNGTRLTVT.

The sample holds a few counts of this clone. J is TRBJ1-5 and V is TRBV2; D possibly corresponds to TRBD1 (5 bases). Germline loops: CDR1 SNHLY, CDR2 FYNNEI. The CDR3 has 14 residues. Between the trimmed V and J ends, which lost 3 bases and 6 bases, there was a span of 12 bases. In nucleotides, the CDR3 is TGTGCCAGCAGTGATCCGGGGGAACGTCAGCCCCAGCATTTT. Residues: CASSDPGERQPQHF. The full variable domain, with the rest looked up from reference TRBV2 and TRBJ1-5, is EPEVTQTPSHQVTQMGQEVILRCVPISNHLYFYWYRQILGQKVEFLVSFYNNEISEKSEIFDDQFSVERPDGSNFTLKIRSTKLEDSAMYFCASSDPGERQPQHFGDGTRLSIL.

Worth noting for this clone: At one of its ends the junction is not consistent with the germline gene, which may arise from a read error. The chain is built from TRBV2 and TRBJ2-7; the D gene could be TRBD1 or TRBD2 (5 bases each). The germline CDR1 and CDR2 sequences are SNHLY and FYNNEI. The CDR3 sequence is 13 residues long. The CDR3 coding sequence is TGTGCCAGCAGTCAAGCGGCGCAGGGCGAGCAGTACTTC. Its translation is CASSQAAQGEQYF.

The gene calls are TRBV11-2 and TRBJ1-4; no clear D. Germline-derived CDR1 and CDR2 are SGHAT and FQNNGV. V was cut by 5 bases and J by 3 bases, with 10 bases left in between. The CDR3 runs to 14 residues. In nucleotides, the CDR3 is TGTGCCAGCAGCCTTGGAATATCTAATGAAAAACTGTTTTTT. This encodes CASSLGISNEKLFF. Supplemented by reference TRBV11-2 and TRBJ1-4, the full variable domain reads EAGVAQSPRYKIIEKRQSVAFWCNPISGHATLYWYQQILGQGPKLLIQFQNNGVVDDSQLPKDRFSAERLKGVDSTLKIQPAKLEDSAVYLCASSLGISNEKLFFGSGTQLSVL.

In its sample, this clone was seen a few times. The chain uses TRBV18 and TRBJ2-2, with D unresolved. V was cut by 1 base and J by 0 bases, with 9 bases left in between. The CDR3 contains 16 residues. Germline assignment: CDR1 KGHSH and CDR2 LQKENI. In DNA, the CDR3 is TGTGCCAGCTCACCACGTGTGTCCACGAACACCGGGGAGCTGTTTTTT. This gives the protein CASSPRVSTNTGELFF.

The chain uses TRBV24-1 and TRBJ1-2; 7 bases align to TRBD1. The CDR3 length is 13 residues. The germline V gene encodes CDR1 KGHDR and CDR2 SFDVKD. Unmatched junction bases numbered 5, after V lost 4 bases and J lost 7 bases. The CDR3 reads CATSEGGTVGYTF. CDR3 DNA: TGTGCCACCAGTGAAGGCGGGACAGTTGGCTACACCTTC.

The gene calls are TRBV2 and TRBJ2-7, with D perhaps matching TRBD1 (6 bases). Deletions cut 6 bases from V and 3 bases from J, with 15 bases between. Germline-derived CDR1 and CDR2 are SNHLY and FYNNEI. The CDR3 sequence is 14 residues long. The CDR3 loop reads CASRTGQWNYEQYF. CDR3 nucleotide sequence: TGTGCCAGCAGAACCGGACAGTGGAACTACGAGCAGTACTTC.

The V gene is TRBV4-1, the J gene TRBJ2-7; TRBD1 aligns across 10 bases. This CDR3 spans 16 amino acids. V lost 0 bases to trimming and J lost 3 bases; unmatched junction nucleotides: 5. The germline gives CDR1 MGHRA, CDR2 YSYEKL. The CDR3 sequence is CASSQEGGTGVYEQYF. Written as DNA, the CDR3 is TGCGCCAGCAGCCAAGAAGGGGGGACAGGGGTCTACGAGCAGTACTTC.

The J gene is TRBJ1-2, the V gene TRBV6-5; TRBD1 might be the D (6 bases). Germline loops: CDR1 MNHEY, CDR2 SVGAGI. Trimming took off 6 bases at V and 2 bases at J, with 16 bases between the two ends. The CDR3 length is 15 residues. The CDR3 spells CASSRGGGRNYGYTF. CDR3 DNA: TGTGCCAGCAGCAGAGGGGGGGGACGGAACTATGGCTACACCTTC.

This clone was counted once. The chain joins TRBV7-9 to TRBJ1-2, with a weak D call TRBD1 (5 bases). This CDR3 has 13 residues. The V gene lost 1 base and the J gene lost 6 bases, with 9 bases spanning the gap. Germline V CDR1 and CDR2: SEHNR, FQNEAQ (reference sequence). CDR3 nucleotide sequence: TGTGCCAGCAGCTTAGGAGGGGTAGATGGCTACACCTTC. Protein product: CASSLGGVDGYTF.

The chain combines TRBV12-5 with TRBJ2-2, with D uncertain. Germline V gene lookup returns CDR1 LGHNT and CDR2 FRNRAP. Between the trimmed V and J ends, which lost 5 bases and 3 bases, there was a span of 4 bases. The CDR3 covers 12 residues. The CDR3 is CASGPHTGELFF. In DNA, the CDR3 is TGTGCTAGTGGTCCGCACACCGGGGAGCTGTTTTTT.

The genes are TRBV7-6 and TRBJ2-1; 8 bases line up with TRBD2. CDR1 and CDR2 from the germline V gene are SGHVS and FNYEAQ. This CDR3 has 15 residues. Unmatched junction bases numbered 6, after V lost 1 base and J lost 7 bases. CDR3 sequence: CASSLEVAGRNEQFF. CDR3 coding DNA: TGTGCCAGCAGCTTAGAGGTAGCGGGAAGGAATGAGCAGTTCTTC.